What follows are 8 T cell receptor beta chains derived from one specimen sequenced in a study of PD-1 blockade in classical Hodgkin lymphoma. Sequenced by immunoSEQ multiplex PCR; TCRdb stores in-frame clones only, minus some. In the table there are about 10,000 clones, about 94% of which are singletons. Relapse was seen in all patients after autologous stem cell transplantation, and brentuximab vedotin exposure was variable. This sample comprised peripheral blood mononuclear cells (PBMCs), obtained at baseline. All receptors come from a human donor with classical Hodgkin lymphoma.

The CDR3 sequence is CASSLAGTNTGELFF. In nucleotides, the CDR3 is TGTGCCAGCAGCTTAGCGGGTACTAACACCGGGGAGCTGTTTTTT. The chain is built from TRBV7-2 and TRBJ2-2, with no clear D. V lost 0 bases, J lost 2 bases, and 7 bases lay in between. The CDR3 loop spans 15 amino acids. Germline V CDR1 and CDR2: SGHTA, FQGNSA.

The CDR3 loop reads CSVEDPGTGNFGYTF. The CDR3 nucleotides read TGCAGCGTTGAAGACCCCGGGACAGGGAATTTTGGCTACACCTTC. The V call is TRBV29-1, the J call TRBJ1-2; 9 nucleotides line up with TRBD1. After removal of 0 bases from V and 7 bases from J, the junction contained 9 bases not matched to a gene. The CDR3 runs 15 residues. The germline V gene has CDR1 SQVTM and CDR2 ANQGSEA.

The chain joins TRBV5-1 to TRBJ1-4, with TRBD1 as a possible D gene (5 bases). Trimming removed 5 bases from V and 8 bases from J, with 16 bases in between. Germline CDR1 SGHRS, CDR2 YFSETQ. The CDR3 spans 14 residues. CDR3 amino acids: CASRKLEGEEKLFF. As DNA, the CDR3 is TGCGCCAGCAGAAAGTTGGAAGGGGAAGAAAAACTGTTTTTT.

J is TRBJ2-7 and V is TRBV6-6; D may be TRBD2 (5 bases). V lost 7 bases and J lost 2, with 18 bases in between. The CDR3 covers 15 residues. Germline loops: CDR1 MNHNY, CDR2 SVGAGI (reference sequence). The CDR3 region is CASTLPGSVPYEQYF. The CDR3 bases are TGTGCCAGCACCCTACCGGGTAGCGTTCCCTACGAGCAGTACTTC.

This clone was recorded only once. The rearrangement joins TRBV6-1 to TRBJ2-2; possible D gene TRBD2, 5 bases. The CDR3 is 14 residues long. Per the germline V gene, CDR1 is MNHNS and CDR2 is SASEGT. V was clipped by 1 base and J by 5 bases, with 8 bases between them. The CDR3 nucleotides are TGTGCCAGCAGTGAAGGGACTTCAACCGGGGAGCTGTTTTTT. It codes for CASSEGTSTGELFF.

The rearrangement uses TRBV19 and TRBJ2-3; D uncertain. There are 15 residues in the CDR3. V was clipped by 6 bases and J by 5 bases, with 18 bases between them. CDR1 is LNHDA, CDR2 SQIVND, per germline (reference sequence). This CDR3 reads CASRAWKPGEDTQYF. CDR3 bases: TGTGCCAGTAGGGCTTGGAAGCCTGGCGAAGATACGCAGTATTTT. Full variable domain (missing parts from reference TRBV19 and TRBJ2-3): DGGITQSPKYLFRKEGQNVTLSCEQNLNHDAMYWYRQDPGQGLRLIYYSQIVNDFQKGDIAEGYSVSREKKESFPLTVTSAQKNPTAFYLCASRAWKPGEDTQYFGPGTRLTVL.

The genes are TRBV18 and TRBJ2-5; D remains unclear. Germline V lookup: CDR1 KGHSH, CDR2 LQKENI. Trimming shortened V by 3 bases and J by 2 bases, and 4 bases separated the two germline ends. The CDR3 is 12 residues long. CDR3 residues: CASSPEQETQYF. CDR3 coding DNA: TGTGCCAGCTCACCGGAGCAAGAGACCCAGTACTTC.

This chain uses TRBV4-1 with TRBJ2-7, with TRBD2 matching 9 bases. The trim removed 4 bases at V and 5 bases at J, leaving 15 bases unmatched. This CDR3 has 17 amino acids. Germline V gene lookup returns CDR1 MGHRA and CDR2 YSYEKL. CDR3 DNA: TGCGCCAGCAGCCTTTTTGTGAGTAGCGGGAGAGTCGACGAGCAGTACTTC. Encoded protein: CASSLFVSSGRVDEQYF.